A single sample gave rise to the 32 T cell receptor beta chains below, sequenced in a study of molecular identifiers for immune sequencing clone quantification. TCRdb re-analysed the PCR reads in MiXCR, keeping a single row per CDR3 protein. The table has a few hundred thousand distinct CDR3 sequences, over 20% seen once. The specimen sequenced was naive CD8+ T cells from blood, with Jurkat cell RNA spiked in. Stated subset: FACS-sorted CD8+CD4-CCR7+CD45RA+ naive T cells. The receptors here all came from a human donor in good health. Some libraries in this study had Jurkat cell RNA spiked in.

This clonotype has a handful of counts. V usage is TRBV6-6 and J usage is TRBJ2-7, with TRBD1 identical over 10 bases. The CDR3 totals 19 residues. CDR1 is MNHNY, CDR2 SVGAGI, per germline (reference sequence). Losses at the gene ends were 6 bases for V and 6 bases for J; bases not matched to a gene: 23. The CDR3 spells CASSPWGTGAAVLIGEQYF. The CDR3 nucleotides read TGTGCCAGCAGCCCTTGGGGGACAGGGGCCGCGGTTCTTATAGGCGAGCAGTACTTC.

The V call is TRBV15, the J call TRBJ2-3; 7 bases align to TRBD2. This CDR3 region has 17 residues. V lost 5 bases, J lost 0 bases, and 11 bases stayed unmatched. Germline CDR1 LNHNV, CDR2 YYDKDF (reference sequence). The CDR3 is CATSGSVLAASTDTQYF. DNA of the CDR3: TGTGCCACCAGCGGTAGTGTCCTAGCGGCAAGCACAGATACGCAGTATTTT.

This clonotype was counted a single time. This clone may be a read error of a much larger clone one base away. Likely a read error: the CDR3 ends without its conserved phenylalanine or tryptophan. The chain employs TRBV18 and TRBJ1-1; the match to TRBD1 covers 7 bases. Germline CDR1 KGHSH, CDR2 LQKENI. After removal of 3 bases from V and 3 bases from J, the junction contained 10 bases not matched to a gene. The CDR3 runs to 16 residues. The CDR3 reads CASSPRDSSTYTEAFL. The DNA of the CDR3 is TGTGCCAGCTCACCCCGGGACAGTTCAACCTACACTGAAGCTTTCCTT.

A remark on this clonotype: The CDR3 does not close with the conserved phenylalanine or tryptophan, likely indicating a read error. The chain carries TRBV28 and TRBJ2-1; 10 bases align to TRBD1. V was pared by 2 bases and J by 7 bases, with 5 bases of the junction left unmatched. Germline loops: CDR1 MDHEN, CDR2 SYDVKM. The CDR3 loop spans 15 amino acids. CDR3 nucleotides: TGTGCCAGCAGTTTAGACAGGGGGCGCCGGAATGAGCAGTTCCTC. This translates into CASSLDRGRRNEQFL.

The gene calls are TRBV7-8 and TRBJ2-1, with D possibly TRBD2 on 5 matching bases. Germline V gene lookup returns CDR1 SGHVS and CDR2 FQNEAQ. V was trimmed by 2 bases and J by 10 bases, leaving 12 bases between them. CDR3 length: 13 residues. The CDR3 is CASSLFSGGEQFF. The CDR3 DNA sequence: TGTGCCAGCAGCTTATTTTCCGGCGGGGAGCAGTTCTTC.

The chain has TRBV7-9 and TRBJ2-5, with D possibly being TRBD2 (5 bases). Germline assignment: CDR1 SEHNR and CDR2 FQNEAQ (reference sequence). The CDR3 has 13 residues. Trimming cost V 7 bases and J 5 bases, with 14 bases left between them. The CDR3 bases are TGTGCCAGCACCCTAGTGTCGGGGGAGACCCAGTACTTC. As protein: CASTLVSGETQYF.

This clonotype was detected many times. V usage is TRBV6-2 or TRBV6-3 and J usage is TRBJ1-5; tentative D call: TRBD1 (6 bases). Per the germline V gene, CDR1 is MNHEY and CDR2 is SVGEGT. V was cut by 5 bases and J by 4 bases, with 9 bases left in between. CDR3 size: 13 residues. This CDR3 is CASSTDRNQPQHF. CDR3 DNA: TGTGCCAGCAGTACCGACAGGAATCAGCCCCAGCATTTT.

With respect to this clonotype: The CDR3 does not close with the conserved phenylalanine or tryptophan, likely indicating a read error. DNA of the CDR3: TGTGCCAGCAGCTTGGGGACAGGGGTGCACGAGCAGTACTCC. Protein: CASSLGTGVHEQYS. J is TRBJ2-7 and V is TRBV7-9; 10 bases are shared with TRBD1. J gave up 5 bases and V 3 bases, and 4 bases lay outside the gene matches. The CDR3 sequence is 14 residues long. Germline lookup yields CDR1 SEHNR and CDR2 FQNEAQ (reference sequence).

This clonotype has more than one count but fewer than ten. The chain links TRBV6-2 or TRBV6-3 to TRBJ1-5, with D perhaps matching TRBD1 (5 bases). Germline lookup yields CDR1 MNHEY and CDR2 SVGEGT. Trimming took off 6 bases at V and 2 bases at J, with 14 bases between the two ends. CDR3 length: 15 amino acids. CDR3 sequence: CASSRRVGGNQPQHF. CDR3 nucleotide sequence: TGTGCCAGCAGCCGCAGGGTGGGCGGCAATCAGCCCCAGCATTTT.

The chain couples TRBV19 to TRBJ2-3; 8 bases are a match to TRBD2. CDR1 and CDR2 (germline): LNHDA, SQIVND (reference sequence). The CDR3 consists of 14 residues. The J segment lost 7 bases and the V segment lost 5 bases, leaving 8 bases of the junction unmatched. This CDR3 reads CASSFGTSTYTQYF. The CDR3 DNA reads TGTGCCAGTAGTTTCGGGACTAGTACTTATACGCAGTATTTT.

This clonotype was observed a handful of times. The V gene is TRBV2, the J gene TRBJ1-1; D is uncertain. CDR1 SNHLY and CDR2 FYNNEI come from the germline V gene. The CDR3 is 13 amino acids. V lost 6 bases and J lost 3, with 11 bases in between. The CDR3 DNA sequence: TGTGCCAGCAGGAAGGCGACACACACTGAAGCTTTCTTT. Translating it yields CASRKATHTEAFF.

This clonotype has at least ten counts. V gene TRBV4-3 combines with J gene TRBJ1-2; tentatively, D is TRBD1 (5 bases). The V gene's germline CDR1 is LGHNA and CDR2 YSLEER. V lost 0 bases and J lost 4, with 12 bases in between. CDR3 length: 15 residues. The CDR3: CASSQERQGAYGYTF. The CDR3 DNA sequence: TGCGCCAGCAGCCAAGAGAGGCAGGGAGCCTATGGCTACACCTTC.

This clonotype was detected a few times. This chain connects TRBV7-9 to TRBJ2-2; weak D call: TRBD1 (5 bases). CDR3 size: 16 residues. CDR1 is SEHNR and CDR2 is FQNEAQ in the germline V gene (reference sequence). Trimming took off 4 bases at V and 1 base at J, with 13 bases between the two ends. CDR3 in amino acids: CASSSQLTENTGELFF. The CDR3 DNA reads TGTGCCAGCAGCTCACAACTGACAGAGAACACCGGGGAGCTGTTTTTT.

This clonotype was counted ten times or more. The J gene is TRBJ2-5, the V gene TRBV7-9, with 10 bases identical to TRBD2. The CDR3 contains 15 residues. In germline, CDR1 is SEHNR, CDR2 FQNEAQ (reference sequence). The junction had 6 bases not matched to a gene; V was cut back by 4 bases and J by 4 bases. CDR3 region: CASSSGLALGETQYF. The CDR3 DNA reads TGTGCCAGCAGCTCGGGACTAGCGCTAGGAGAGACCCAGTACTTC.

This clonotype was seen many times. The chain recombines TRBV7-9 with TRBJ1-1; unclear D gene. In germline, CDR1 is SEHNR, CDR2 FQNEAQ (reference sequence). The CDR3 runs 11 residues. Trimming took off 2 bases at V and 7 bases at J, with 5 bases between the two ends. CDR3: CASSLSLEAFF. CDR3 in DNA: TGTGCCAGCAGCTTATCGCTTGAAGCTTTCTTT.

This clonotype was seen repeatedly, ten times or more. The V gene is TRBV13, the J gene TRBJ2-3; D might be TRBD1 (5 bases). V was clipped by 4 bases and J by 0 bases, with 11 bases between them. The CDR3 is 15 amino acids. Looked up from germline, CDR1 is PRHDT and CDR2 is FYEKMQ (reference sequence). CDR3 sequence: CASSSDTQSTDTQYF. The CDR3 DNA sequence: TGTGCCAGCAGCTCGGACACCCAAAGCACAGATACGCAGTATTTT.

This clonotype was seen only a few times. V usage is TRBV4-2 and J usage is TRBJ2-7, with 7 bases that match TRBD2. This CDR3 region has 17 residues. Germline CDR1 reads LGHNA; CDR2 reads YNFKEQ. V lost 0 bases and J lost 5; bases outside the gene matches: 13. The CDR3 spells CASSQEALREYIDEQYF. The CDR3 region has the DNA TGTGCCAGCAGCCAAGAAGCCTTGCGGGAGTATATCGACGAGCAGTACTTC.

This clonotype was found a few times. The chain has TRBV7-9 and TRBJ2-5, with D perhaps being TRBD1 or TRBD2 (5 bases each). The V and J ends lost 1 base and 3 bases respectively, with 15 bases between them. From germline, CDR1 is SEHNR and CDR2 FQNEAQ (reference sequence). The CDR3 sequence is 16 residues long. The CDR3 region is CASSLGVWGLEETQYF. The CDR3 nucleotides are TGTGCCAGCAGCTTAGGGGTTTGGGGGTTAGAAGAGACCCAGTACTTC.

This clonotype was seen repeatedly, ten times or more. This chain links TRBV2 with TRBJ2-3; TRBD1 aligns across 7 bases. Losses at the gene ends were 8 bases for V and 5 bases for J; bases not matched to a gene: 13. The CDR3 length is 15 residues. Germline lookup yields CDR1 SNHLY and CDR2 FYNNEI. The CDR3, as DNA: TGTGCCAGCGCTTTCGCCAAAACAGGGGAAGATACGCAGTATTTT. Translating it yields CASAFAKTGEDTQYF.

This clonotype has a count of ten or more. The chain is built from TRBV4-1 and TRBJ2-3, with 7 nucleotides matching TRBD1. CDR1 and CDR2 (germline): MGHRA, YSYEKL. This CDR3 spans 13 amino acids. Unmatched junction bases numbered 1, after V lost 2 bases and J lost 5 bases. CDR3 DNA: TGCGCCAGCAGCCAACCAGGGGGAGATACGCAGTATTTT. As protein: CASSQPGGDTQYF.

Turning to this clonotype: Just one base apart from a much larger clone, this may be a read error. The chain uses TRBV10-3 and TRBJ2-3; D is perhaps TRBD2 (6 bases). Trimming pared 2 bases from V and 8 bases from J, leaving 14 bases between. CDR1 is ENHRY and CDR2 is SYGVKD in the germline V gene. CDR3 size: 14 residues. This chain's CDR3 is CAISELPPRGTQYF. The CDR3 DNA is TGTGCCATCAGTGAGCTACCCCCGCGGGGTACGCAGTATTTT.

This chain links TRBV6-5 with TRBJ1-5, with 9 bases matching TRBD1. The ends lost 5 bases at V and 4 bases at J; junction bases unmatched: 6. This CDR3 comprises 15 residues. Germline CDR1 MNHEY, CDR2 SVGAGI. This CDR3 reads CASSALGQGNQPQHF. CDR3 nucleotides: TGTGCCAGCAGTGCCCTCGGACAGGGGAATCAGCCCCAGCATTTT.

As to this clonotype: A much larger clone lies a single base off, so this may be a read error. The chain has TRBV9 and TRBJ2-3, with a weak D call TRBD1 (5 bases). V was shortened by 0 bases and J by 2 bases, with 13 bases between the two germline ends. The CDR3 runs 16 residues. From germline, CDR1 is SGDLS and CDR2 YYNGEE. The CDR3 spells CASSVAGSGLTDTQYF. CDR3 nucleotide sequence: TGTGCCAGCAGCGTAGCTGGTTCAGGGCTCACAGATACGCAGTATTTT.

Many counts were recorded for this clonotype. The chain employs TRBV4-1 and TRBJ1-6, with D possibly TRBD1 on 5 matching bases. The V gene's germline CDR1 is MGHRA and CDR2 YSYEKL. The CDR3 spans 15 residues. The germline V and J ends were trimmed by 0 bases and 9 bases, with 12 bases remaining between them. The CDR3 DNA follows: TGCGCCAGCAGCCAAGATGTAGGCAGGGCTTCACCCCTCCACTTT. It codes for CASSQDVGRASPLHF.

This clonotype showed up many times. The chain recombines TRBV7-9 with TRBJ2-2; a possible D gene is TRBD1 (6 bases). Germline values: CDR1 SEHNR, CDR2 FQNEAQ (reference sequence). V shed 3 bases and J shed 2 bases, with 13 bases lying between them. There are 16 residues in the CDR3. The CDR3 loop is CASSFSPGVNTGELFF. The CDR3 nucleotides are TGTGCCAGCAGCTTCAGCCCAGGGGTTAACACCGGGGAGCTGTTTTTT.

As concerns this clonotype: Germline and junction disagree at one end, which may indicate a read error. J is TRBJ2-7 and V is TRBV6-5; D unresolved. This CDR3 contains 12 residues. Germline CDR1 and CDR2: MNHEY and SVGAGI. The CDR3 here is CASSLDGYEQCF. CDR3 in DNA: TGTGCCAGCAGTCTGGACGGCTACGAGCAGTGCTTC.

The V call is TRBV11-2, the J call TRBJ2-7; 7 positions match TRBD2. This CDR3 has 15 amino acids. The germline CDR1 and CDR2 sequences are SGHAT and FQNNGV. J gave up 0 bases and V 4 bases, and 6 bases lay outside the gene matches. The CDR3 region has the DNA TGTGCCAGCAGCTGGCCTAGCGGTAGCTCCTACGAGCAGTACTTC. This codes for CASSWPSGSSYEQYF. Based on the CDR3 plus reference TRBV11-2 and TRBJ2-7, the full variable domain is EAGVAQSPRYKIIEKRQSVAFWCNPISGHATLYWYQQILGQGPKLLIQFQNNGVVDDSQLPKDRFSAERLKGVDSTLKIQPAKLEDSAVYLCASSWPSGSSYEQYFGPGTRLTVT.

Many counts were recorded for this clonotype. The V and J genes are TRBV7-9 and TRBJ2-7; 8 bases are shared with TRBD2. Trimming took 1 base from V and 6 from J; bases not matched to a gene: 5. This CDR3 has 14 residues. The germline CDR1 and CDR2 sequences are SEHNR and FQNEAQ (reference sequence). In nucleotides, the CDR3 is TGTGCCAGCAGCTTAGTTAGCGGGAATTCCGAGCAGTACTTC. Its translation: CASSLVSGNSEQYF.

Comment on this clonotype: A read error is possible here, since a much larger clone lies one base away. The chain combines TRBV28 with TRBJ2-7, with TRBD2 as a possible D gene (7 bases). Germline loops: CDR1 MDHEN, CDR2 SYDVKM. This CDR3 has 12 amino acids. Between the trimmed V and J ends, which lost 9 bases and 11 bases, there was a span of 20 bases. CDR3 in amino acids: CASTAGGHVKYF. CDR3 DNA: TGTGCCAGTACAGCCGGGGGGCACGTCAAGTACTTC.

The V gene is TRBV20-1, the J gene TRBJ2-7; tentatively, D is TRBD1 or TRBD2 (5 bases each). Germline lookup yields CDR1 DFQATT and CDR2 SNEGSKA (reference sequence). The CDR3 consists of 13 residues. The V end lost 1 base, the J end lost 4 bases, and 11 bases lay between the germline ends. The CDR3 DNA sequence: TGCAGTGCTAGAGGGGACGGACCATACGAGCAGTACTTC. Its translation is CSARGDGPYEQYF.

The CDR3 region is CSARPVRFYDGSFYEQYF. In nucleotides, the CDR3 is TGCAGTGCTAGACCCGTTCGATTCTATGACGGCTCGTTCTACGAGCAGTACTTC. This chain links TRBV20-1 with TRBJ2-7; D is ambiguous. V lost 2 bases and J 3 bases, leaving 26 bases between the germline ends. This CDR3 region has 18 residues. The V gene's germline CDR1 is DFQATT and CDR2 SNEGSKA (reference sequence).

This clonotype was detected many times. The rearrangement uses TRBV4-1 and TRBJ1-2; D remains ambiguous. Per the germline V gene, CDR1 is MGHRA and CDR2 is YSYEKL. Trimming stripped 0 bases from V and 3 bases from J, with 8 bases between. The CDR3 totals 14 residues. The CDR3: CASSQEVEYYGYTF. CDR3 DNA: TGCGCCAGCAGCCAAGAAGTAGAGTACTATGGCTACACCTTC.